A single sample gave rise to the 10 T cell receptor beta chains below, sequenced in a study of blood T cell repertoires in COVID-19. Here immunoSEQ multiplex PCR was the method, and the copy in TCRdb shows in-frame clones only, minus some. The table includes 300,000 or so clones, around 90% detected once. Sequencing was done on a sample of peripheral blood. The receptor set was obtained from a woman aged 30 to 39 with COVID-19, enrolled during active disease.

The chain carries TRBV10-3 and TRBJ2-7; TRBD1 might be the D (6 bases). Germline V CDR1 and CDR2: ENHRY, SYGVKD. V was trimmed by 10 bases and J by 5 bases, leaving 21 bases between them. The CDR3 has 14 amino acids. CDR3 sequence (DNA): TGTGCCACCGCCAGCTCCGGGACATTCCACGAGCAGTACTTC. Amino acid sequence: CATASSGTFHEQYF.

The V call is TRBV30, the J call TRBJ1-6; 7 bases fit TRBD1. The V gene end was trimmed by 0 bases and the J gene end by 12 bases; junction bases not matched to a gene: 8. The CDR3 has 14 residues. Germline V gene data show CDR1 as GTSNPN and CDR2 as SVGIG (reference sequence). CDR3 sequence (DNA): TGTGCCTGGAGTGTTGGGGGACAGAGTGAACCCCTCCACTTT. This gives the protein CAWSVGGQSEPLHF.

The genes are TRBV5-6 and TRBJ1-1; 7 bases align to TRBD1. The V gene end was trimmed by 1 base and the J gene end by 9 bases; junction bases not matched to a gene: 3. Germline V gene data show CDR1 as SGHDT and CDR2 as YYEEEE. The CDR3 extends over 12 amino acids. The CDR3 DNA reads TGTGCCAGCAGCTTGATGACAGGGCAAGCTTTCTTT. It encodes CASSLMTGQAFF.

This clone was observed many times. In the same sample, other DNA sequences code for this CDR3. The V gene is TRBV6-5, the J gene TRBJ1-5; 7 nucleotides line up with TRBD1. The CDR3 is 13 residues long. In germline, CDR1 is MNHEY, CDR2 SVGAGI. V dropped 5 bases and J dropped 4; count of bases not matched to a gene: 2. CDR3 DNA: TGTGCCAGCAGTCGACAGGGTAATCAGCCCCAGCATTTT. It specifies CASSRQGNQPQHF.

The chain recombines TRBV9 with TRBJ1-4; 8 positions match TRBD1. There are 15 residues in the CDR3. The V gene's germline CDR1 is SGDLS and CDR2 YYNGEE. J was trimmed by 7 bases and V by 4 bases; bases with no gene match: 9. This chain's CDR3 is CASSTPGQGGEKLFF. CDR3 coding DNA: TGTGCCAGCAGCACACCCGGACAGGGAGGTGAAAAACTGTTTTTT.

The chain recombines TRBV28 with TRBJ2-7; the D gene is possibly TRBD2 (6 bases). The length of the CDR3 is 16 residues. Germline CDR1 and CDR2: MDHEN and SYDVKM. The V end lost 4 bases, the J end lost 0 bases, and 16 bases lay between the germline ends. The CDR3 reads CASSSLAGPVSYEQYF. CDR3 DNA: TGTGCCAGCAGTTCTCTCGCGGGGCCTGTCTCCTACGAGCAGTACTTC.

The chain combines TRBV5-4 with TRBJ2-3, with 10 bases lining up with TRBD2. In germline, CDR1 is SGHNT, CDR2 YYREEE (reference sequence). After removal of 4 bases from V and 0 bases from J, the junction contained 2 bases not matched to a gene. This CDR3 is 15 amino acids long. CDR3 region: CASSPGLASTDTQYF. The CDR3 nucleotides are TGTGCCAGCAGCCCGGGACTAGCGAGCACAGATACGCAGTATTTT.

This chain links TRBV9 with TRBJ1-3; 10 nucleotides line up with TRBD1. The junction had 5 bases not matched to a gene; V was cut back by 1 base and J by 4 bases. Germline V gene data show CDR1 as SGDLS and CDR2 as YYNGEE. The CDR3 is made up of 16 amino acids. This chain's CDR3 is CASSVPDRGAGNTIYF. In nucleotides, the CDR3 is TGTGCCAGCAGCGTACCGGACAGGGGGGCCGGAAACACCATATATTTT. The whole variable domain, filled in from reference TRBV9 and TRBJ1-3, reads DSGVTQTPKHLITATGQRVTLRCSPRSGDLSVYWYQQSLDQGLQFLIQYYNGEERAKGNILERFSAQQFPDLHSELNLSSLELGDSALYFCASSVPDRGAGNTIYFGEGSWLTVV.

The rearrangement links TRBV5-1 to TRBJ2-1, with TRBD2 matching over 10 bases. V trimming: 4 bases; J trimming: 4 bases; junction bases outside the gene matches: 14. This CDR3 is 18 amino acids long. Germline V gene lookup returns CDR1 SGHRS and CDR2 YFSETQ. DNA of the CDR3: TGCGCCAGCAGCCTAATGGGGCTAGCGGGAGTAGTTTACAATGAGCAGTTCTTC. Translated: CASSLMGLAGVVYNEQFF.

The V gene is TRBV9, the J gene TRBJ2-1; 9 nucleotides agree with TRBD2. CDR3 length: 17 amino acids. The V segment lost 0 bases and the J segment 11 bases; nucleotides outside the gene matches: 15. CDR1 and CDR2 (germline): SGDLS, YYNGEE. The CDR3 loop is CASSVDHGIPLAGQQFF. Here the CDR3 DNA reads TGTGCCAGCAGCGTAGATCACGGGATTCCGCTAGCGGGGCAGCAGTTCTTC.